This TCR beta chain was sequenced for a study of radiation and T cells in renal cell carcinoma. The germline V gene has CDR1 SGHVS and CDR2 FQNEAQ. The CDR3 is 15 amino acids. V was trimmed by 7 bases and J by 3 bases, leaving 19 bases between them. The data were produced by immunoSEQ multiplex PCR, yet TCRdb's version contains in-frame clones alone and is incomplete. The data show about 77,000 clones, less than 85% seen once. Stated time point: blood 4 weeks post-SBRT, at nephrectomy. The sample's treatment: 15 Gy SBRT to primary tumor, nephrectomy 4 weeks later. Blood was sampled at baseline, 2 weeks and 4 weeks after SBRT. The tumor was a clear cell renal cell carcinoma.

Sequencing used blood, obtained from a patient whose treatment included radiotherapy and nephrectomy. The chain links TRBV7-8 to TRBJ2-7, with D tentatively TRBD1 or TRBD2 (5 bases each). This sequence was found in a woman between 55 and 75 years old with renal cell carcinoma. This CDR3 is CASTYGDEEFYEQYF. CDR3 bases: TGTGCCAGCACCTACGGGGACGAGGAGTTCTACGAGCAGTACTTC.